Sequencing of this T cell receptor beta chain was carried out in a study of T cell responses to AZD1222 COVID-19 vaccine. This clone was counted only a few times. The antigen is unknown. Study-level points and caveats: In a largely white British group with more females than males, clonal diversity was possibly underestimated. Vaccination with two AZD1222 doses was followed by a rise in Spike-specific TCR breadth and depth. CD4 TCRs covered the whole spike, strongest at regions 160-218 and 743-854. Nearly half of the spike-specific TCRs reportedly recognize variant regions that carry no mutations.

Repertoires were generated with immunoSEQ multiplex PCR, while TCRdb's copy carries only in-frame clones and drops some. The repertoire holds about 110,000 clones, with about 90% as singletons. The CDR3 length is 14 residues. The germline CDR1 and CDR2 sequences are SGHTA and FQGTGA. V shed 5 bases and J 3 bases; nucleotides not matched to a gene: 7. This clonotype was sampled from an adult who received the AZD1222 COVID-19 vaccine. This chain connects TRBV7-3 to TRBJ2-7; 7 positions match TRBD1. The source was peripheral blood, collected 28 days after the second AZD1222 dose. CDR3 bases: TGTGCCAGCAGCCCGACAGGGACCGGCTACGAGCAGTACTTC. Translation gives CASSPTGTGYEQYF. The whole variable domain, filled in from reference TRBV7-3 and TRBJ2-7, reads GAGVSQTPSNKVTEKGKYVELRCDPISGHTALYWYRQSLGQGPEFLIYFQGTGAADDSGLPNDRFFAVRPEGSVSTLKIQRTERGDSAVYLCASSPTGTGYEQYFGPGTRLTVT.